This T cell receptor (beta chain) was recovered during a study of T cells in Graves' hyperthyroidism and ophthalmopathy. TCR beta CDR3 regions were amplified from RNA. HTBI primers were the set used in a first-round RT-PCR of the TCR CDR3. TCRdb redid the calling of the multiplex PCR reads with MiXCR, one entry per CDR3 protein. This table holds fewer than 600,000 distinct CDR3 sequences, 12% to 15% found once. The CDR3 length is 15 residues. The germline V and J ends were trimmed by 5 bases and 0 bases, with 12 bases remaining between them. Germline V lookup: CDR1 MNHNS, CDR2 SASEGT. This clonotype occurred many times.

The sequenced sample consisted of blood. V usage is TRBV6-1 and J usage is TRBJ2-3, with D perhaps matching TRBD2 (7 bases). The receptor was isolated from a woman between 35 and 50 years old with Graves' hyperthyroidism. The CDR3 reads CASSYRGASTDTQYF. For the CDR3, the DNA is TGTGCCAGCAGTTATCGGGGGGCAAGCACAGATACGCAGTATTTT.